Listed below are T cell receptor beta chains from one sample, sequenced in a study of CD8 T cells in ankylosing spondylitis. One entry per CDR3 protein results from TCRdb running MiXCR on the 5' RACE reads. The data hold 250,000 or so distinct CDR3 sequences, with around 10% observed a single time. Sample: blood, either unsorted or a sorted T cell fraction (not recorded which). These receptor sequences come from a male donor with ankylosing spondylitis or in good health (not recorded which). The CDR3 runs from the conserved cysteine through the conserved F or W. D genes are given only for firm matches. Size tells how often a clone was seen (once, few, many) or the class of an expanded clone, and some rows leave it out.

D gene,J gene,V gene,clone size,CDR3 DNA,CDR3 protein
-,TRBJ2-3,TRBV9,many,TGTGCCAGCAGCCTCCAAAGGGCCGGGTTTGCAGATACGCAGTATTTT,CASSLQRAGFADTQYF
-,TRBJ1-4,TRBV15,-,TGTGCCACCAGCAGAGACAGAATTGGTGAAAAACTGTTTTTT,CATSRDRIGEKLFF
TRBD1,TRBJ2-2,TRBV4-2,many,TGTGCCAGCAGCTGGCGCCAGGGGGCCGAGGGCACCGGGGAGCTGTTTTTT,CASSWRQGAEGTGELFF
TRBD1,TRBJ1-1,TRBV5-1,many,TGCGCCAGCAGTTCCGACAGGGAGAACACTGAAGCTTTCTTT,CASSSDRENTEAFF
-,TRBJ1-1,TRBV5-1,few,TGCGCCAGCAGCTTCTTTGGGGGTGAGGGCACTGAAGCTTTCTTT,CASSFFGGEGTEAFF
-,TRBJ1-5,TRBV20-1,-,TGCAGTGCTAGTGCGCGGTGGGGGCATTTT,CSASARWGHF
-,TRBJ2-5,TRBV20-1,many,TGCAGTGCCAGAAGGACAGGGAGGGACTTGACCCAGTACTTC,CSARRTGRDLTQYF
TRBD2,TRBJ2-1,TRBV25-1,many,TGTGCCAGAAGGACTAGCGGGTACAATGAGCAGTTCTTC,CARRTSGYNEQFF
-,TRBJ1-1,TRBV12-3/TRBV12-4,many,TGTGCCAGCAGCCGGTTCCGAGAAGCTTTCTTT,CASSRFREAFF
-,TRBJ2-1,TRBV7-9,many,TGTGCCAGCAGCCCTGGACGGTTGTCCTACAATGAGCAGTTCTTC,CASSPGRLSYNEQFF
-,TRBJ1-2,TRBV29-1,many,TGCAGCGTTGAAGGGGGATCAGGGACTAACTATGGCTACACCTTC,CSVEGGSGTNYGYTF
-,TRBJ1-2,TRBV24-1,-,TGTGCCACCAGTGAGGGGACATTCCCCTATGGCTACACCTTC,CATSEGTFPYGYTF
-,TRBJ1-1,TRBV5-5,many,TGTGCCAGCAGCGAAAGGGTGGCGCCTGGGAACACTGAAGCTTTCTTT,CASSERVAPGNTEAFF
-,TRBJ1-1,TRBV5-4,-,TGTGCCAGCAGCTTGATCGGGGACAACACTGAAGCTTTCTTT,CASSLIGDNTEAFF
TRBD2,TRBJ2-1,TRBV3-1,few,TGTGCCAGCAGTCAAGATCCCCGGGGGGGTGAGCAGTTCTTC,CASSQDPRGGEQFF
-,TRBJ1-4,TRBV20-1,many,TGCAGTGCTAGGGTTGCAGGGGTGTCTAATGAAAAACTGTTTTTT,CSARVAGVSNEKLFF
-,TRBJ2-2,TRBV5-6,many,TGTGCCAGCAGCGAGGATTTTAGTCCAGGGGAGCTGTTTTTT,CASSEDFSPGELFF
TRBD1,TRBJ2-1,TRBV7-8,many,TGTGCCAGCAGCTTAGTAGGACAGGGGGCTTGGAATGAGCAGTTCTTC,CASSLVGQGAWNEQFF
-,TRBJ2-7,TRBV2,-,TGTGCCAGCTCTAGGGACTCTTTTTCCTACGAGCAGTACTTC,CASSRDSFSYEQYF
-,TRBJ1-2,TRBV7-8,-,TGTGCCAGCAGCCAAGGACAAGGCACTAACTATGGCTACACCTTC,CASSQGQGTNYGYTF
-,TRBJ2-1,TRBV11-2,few,TGTGCCAGCAGCTTGCCCGTGGGGCTGGGTGAGCAGTTCTTC,CASSLPVGLGEQFF
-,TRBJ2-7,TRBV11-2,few,TGTGCCAGCAGCTTCACAGCCGTCTCCTACGAGCAGTACTTC,CASSFTAVSYEQYF
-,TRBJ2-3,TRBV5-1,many,TGCGCCAGCAGTCACGGGGAGGATACGCAGTATTTT,CASSHGEDTQYF
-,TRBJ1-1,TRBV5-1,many,TGCGCCAGCAGCCTGACCCGGAGGAACACTGAAGCTTTCTTT,CASSLTRRNTEAFF
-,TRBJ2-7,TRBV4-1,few,TGCGCCAGCAGCCCCCCCGTAGGTCCCTACGAGCAGTACTTC,CASSPPVGPYEQYF
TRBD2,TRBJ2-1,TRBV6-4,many,TGTGCCAGCAGTGAAGGACTAGCGGGGGGCAGTGAGCAGTTCTTC,CASSEGLAGGSEQFF
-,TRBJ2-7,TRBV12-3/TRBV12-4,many,TGTGCCAGCAGTCCAACACTGAACTCCTACGAGCAGTACTTC,CASSPTLNSYEQYF
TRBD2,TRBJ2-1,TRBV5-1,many,TGCGCCAGCAGCAACCCTAGCGGACTATACAATGAGCAGTTCTTC,CASSNPSGLYNEQFF
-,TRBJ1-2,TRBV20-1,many,TGCAGTGCACAAGGGTCATATGGCTACACCTTC,CSAQGSYGYTF
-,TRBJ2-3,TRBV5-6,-,TGTGCCAGCAGCGAAAACCTGTGGCCCCAGACAGATACGCAGTATTTT,CASSENLWPQTDTQYF
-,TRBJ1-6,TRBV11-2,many,TGTGCCAGCAGCAACTGGCAGCGGCGCTCGCCCCTCCACTTT,CASSNWQRRSPLHF
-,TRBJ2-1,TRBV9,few,TGTGCCAGCAGCGCCGCCACAGGGTACAATGAGCAGTTCTTC,CASSAATGYNEQFF
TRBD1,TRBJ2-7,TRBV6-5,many,TGTGCCAGCAGTCAGGGGGTCTACGAGCAGTACTTC,CASSQGVYEQYF
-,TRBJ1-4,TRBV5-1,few,TGCGCCAGCAGCCCCTCGTCGTCGGCTAATGAAAAACTGTTTTTT,CASSPSSSANEKLFF
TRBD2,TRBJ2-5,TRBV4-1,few,TGCGCCAGCAGCCAAGGGGAATCCAGCGGGGGTCAAGAGACCCAGTACTTC,CASSQGESSGGQETQYF
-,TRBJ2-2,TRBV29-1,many,TGCAGCGTTGAAGGGCGTCGGTCCACCGGGGAGCTGTTTTTT,CSVEGRRSTGELFF
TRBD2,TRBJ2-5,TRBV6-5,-,TGTGCCAGCAGTTACGGACTAGCATCATACCAAGAGACCCAGTACTTC,CASSYGLASYQETQYF